These 22 T cell receptor beta chains were all obtained from the same sample, sequenced in a study of early T cells in non-severe SARS-CoV-2 infection. TCRdb called the 5' RACE reads again in MiXCR, with one record for every CDR3 protein. The repertoire has around 40,000 distinct CDR3 sequences, about 11% of them found once; the top ten carry approximately 8.7%. The sample taken for sequencing was whole blood. These receptors all stem from an adult who was a healthcare worker with PCR-confirmed SARS-CoV-2 infection or an uninfected control (not recorded which).

This clonotype was seen a few times. This chain joins TRBV5-5 and TRBJ1-2, with TRBD1 as a possible D gene (5 bases). The ends were cut back, 4 bases at V and 3 bases at J, with 10 bases in the middle. Germline CDR1 and CDR2: SGHKS and YYEKEE (reference sequence). CDR3 size: 13 residues. The chain's CDR3 is CASSVTVDYGYTF. In nucleotides, the CDR3 is TGTGCCAGCAGCGTGACAGTCGACTATGGCTACACCTTC.

In this sample, this clonotype turned up many times. The V and J genes are TRBV20-1 and TRBJ2-1; TRBD2 is a possible D gene (6 bases). V lost 1 base and J 6 bases, leaving 19 bases between the germline ends. The germline V gene encodes CDR1 DFQATT and CDR2 SNEGSKA (reference sequence). The CDR3 consists of 16 residues. Here the CDR3 reads CSARGLAGFPVNEQFF. The DNA of the CDR3 is TGCAGTGCTAGAGGACTGGCGGGGTTCCCTGTCAATGAGCAGTTCTTC.

This clonotype was seen more than once but under ten times. The rearrangement uses TRBV6-5 and TRBJ1-3; D is undetermined. The V and J ends lost 7 bases and 4 bases respectively, with 8 bases between them. CDR3 length: 12 amino acids. The germline V gene has CDR1 MNHEY and CDR2 SVGAGI. CDR3 nucleotide sequence: TGTGCCAGCACACAGACGGGAAACACCATATATTTT. Translation gives CASTQTGNTIYF.

The chain links TRBV7-8 to TRBJ2-2; 8 bases align to TRBD2. The germline V gene encodes CDR1 SGHVS and CDR2 FQNEAQ. V gave up 0 bases and J gave up 3 bases; unmatched junction bases: 0. There are 15 residues in the CDR3. CDR3 protein: CASSLALADTGELFF. The CDR3 nucleotides are TGTGCCAGCAGCTTAGCACTAGCGGACACCGGGGAGCTGTTTTTT.

This clonotype was recorded a few times. This chain connects TRBV7-9 to TRBJ1-3, with 7 positions matching TRBD1. The CDR3 loop spans 14 amino acids. Germline V gives CDR1 SEHNR, CDR2 FQNEAQ (reference sequence). Trimming cost V 6 bases and J 5 bases; bases outside gene matches: 7. The CDR3 protein is CASSSTGERNTIYF. CDR3 DNA: TGTGCCAGCAGTTCTACAGGGGAACGAAACACCATATATTTT.

This rearrangement joins TRBV5-5 to TRBJ2-3, with 8 bases aligning to TRBD2. The V and J ends lost 3 bases and 4 bases, in that order; junction bases with no gene match: 4. This CDR3 is 14 amino acids long. Looked up from germline, CDR1 is SGHKS and CDR2 is YYEKEE (reference sequence). The CDR3 spells CASSSGLASDTQYF. The CDR3 DNA is TGTGCCAGCAGCTCAGGACTAGCTTCAGATACGCAGTATTTT.

This sequence joins TRBV9 and TRBJ1-2; D possibly corresponds to TRBD1 (5 bases). Germline lookup yields CDR1 SGDLS and CDR2 YYNGEE. Trimming stripped 8 bases from V and 8 bases from J, with 19 bases between. This CDR3 comprises 13 residues. In DNA, the CDR3 is TGTGCCAGTGGGGGTGCGGTGACGGAGGGCTACACCTTC. As protein: CASGGAVTEGYTF.

This clonotype has a count of ten or more. J is TRBJ2-5 and V is TRBV2; D not resolved. V dropped 3 bases and J dropped 0 bases, with 8 bases sitting between them. The CDR3 runs 14 residues. In germline, CDR1 is SNHLY, CDR2 FYNNEI. The CDR3 DNA reads as TGTGCCAGCAGTGAGATCGCAGACCAAGAGACCCAGTACTTC. It is translated as CASSEIADQETQYF.

This clonotype is deemed medium-sized. The chain has TRBV29-1 and TRBJ2-5, with TRBD1 identical over 12 bases. The germline V gene encodes CDR1 SQVTM and CDR2 ANQGSEA. The CDR3 is 13 amino acids. With 7 bases clipped from V and 5 bases from J, the junction kept 5 bases outside the gene matches. The DNA of the CDR3 is TGCAGCGCGAGCGGGACAGGGGGCGAGACCCAGTACTTC. Translation: CSASGTGGETQYF.

This clonotype occurred many times. The chain's CDR3 is CASSRDGGETQYF. CDR3 in DNA: TGTGCCAGCAGCCGGGACGGCGGGGAGACCCAGTACTTC. The genes are TRBV11-1 and TRBJ2-5; either TRBD1 or TRBD2 may fit D (5 bases each). V was clipped by 5 bases and J by 5 bases, with 12 bases between them. CDR1 and CDR2 from the germline V gene are SGHAT and FQDESV (reference sequence). The length of the CDR3 is 13 residues.

This clonotype was seen only a few times. The chain recombines TRBV20-1 with TRBJ1-5; D gene unclear. The V and J ends lost 3 bases and 0 bases respectively, with 9 bases between them. Per germline, CDR1 DFQATT and CDR2 SNEGSKA (reference sequence). The length of the CDR3 is 14 residues. In DNA form, the CDR3 reads TGCAGTGCTAGTCGGCTGAATAGCAATCAGCCCCAGCATTTT. This translates into CSASRLNSNQPQHF.

V gene TRBV9 combines with J gene TRBJ1-1; 8 nucleotides align to TRBD1. The CDR3 has 18 residues. V trimming: 4 bases; J trimming: 5 bases; junction bases outside the gene matches: 19. Germline V lookup: CDR1 SGDLS, CDR2 YYNGEE. DNA of the CDR3: TGTGCCAGCAGCCAAGGACAGAGGACAGGGAATGATGGGACTGAAGCTTTCTTT. Translation gives CASSQGQRTGNDGTEAFF.

The chain couples TRBV6-5 to TRBJ2-7; possibly TRBD1 or TRBD2 for D (6 bases each). Germline values: CDR1 MNHEY, CDR2 SVGAGI. The CDR3 has 13 amino acids. Trimming cost V 6 bases and J 2 bases, with 11 bases left between them. CDR3 in DNA: TGTGCCAGCAGCATAAGGGGGGCCTACGAGCAGTACTTC. This encodes CASSIRGAYEQYF.

In its sample, this clonotype was seen many times. The J gene is TRBJ2-4, the V gene TRBV7-3; D is uncertain. Germline CDR1 SGHTA, CDR2 FQGTGA. Trimming removed 5 bases at V and 9 bases at J, with 14 bases between. This CDR3 contains 13 residues. The CDR3 protein is CASSPEVDGIQYF. CDR3 in DNA: TGTGCCAGCAGCCCCGAGGTTGACGGCATTCAGTACTTC.

This sequence joins TRBV5-5 and TRBJ1-5; possibly TRBD1 for D (5 bases). Trimming took 2 bases from V and 4 from J, leaving 7 bases between them. This CDR3 comprises 13 residues. CDR1 and CDR2 (germline): SGHKS, YYEKEE (reference sequence). DNA for the CDR3: TGTGCCAGCAGCTTTGCAGGGAATCAGCCCCAGCATTTT. Protein sequence: CASSFAGNQPQHF.

This clonotype has a count of ten or more. The rearrangement uses TRBV20-1 and TRBJ2-7; 11 bases are a match to TRBD2. V lost 0 bases, J lost 8 bases, and 6 bases stayed unmatched. There are 14 residues in the CDR3. CDR1 is DFQATT, CDR2 SNEGSKA, per germline (reference sequence). CDR3 sequence reads: CSAREIAGGFKQYF. As DNA, the CDR3 is TGCAGTGCTAGAGAAATAGCGGGGGGGTTCAAGCAGTACTTC.

This clonotype was counted a few times. The rearrangement uses TRBV11-2 and TRBJ2-1, with D unresolved. V lost 1 base to trimming and J lost 9 bases, with 16 bases between them. The CDR3 is 15 amino acids. Germline V gene data show CDR1 as SGHAT and CDR2 as FQNNGV. CDR3: CASSLGLARFSEQFF. Written as DNA, the CDR3 is TGTGCCAGCAGCTTAGGGTTGGCGCGCTTTAGTGAGCAGTTCTTC.

This clonotype came up many times. The gene calls are TRBV20-1 and TRBJ1-1, with a weak D call TRBD1 (6 bases). The CDR3 is 13 residues long. Germline V lookup: CDR1 DFQATT, CDR2 SNEGSKA (reference sequence). The V and J ends lost 3 bases and 2 bases respectively, with 10 bases between them. The CDR3 here is CSARARGNTEAFF. DNA for the CDR3: TGCAGTGCTAGGGCCAGGGGAAACACTGAAGCTTTCTTT.

J is TRBJ1-6 and V is TRBV10-3; D gene uncertain. The CDR3 has 16 amino acids. V was clipped by 6 bases and J by 3 bases, with 15 bases between them. Germline assignment: CDR1 ENHRY and CDR2 SYGVKD. In DNA, the CDR3 is TGTGCCATCAGCGAAGGAGTGGGGAACTATAATTCACCCCTCCACTTT. This translates into CAISEGVGNYNSPLHF.

This clonotype appeared many times. The rearrangement joins TRBV10-3 to TRBJ2-7; TRBD1 aligns across 9 bases. The V and J ends lost 7 bases and 2 bases, in that order; junction bases with no gene match: 9. The CDR3 is 15 residues long. The germline V gene encodes CDR1 ENHRY and CDR2 SYGVKD. The CDR3 nucleotides read TGTGCCATCACTCCGGGACAGGGTGGAACCTACGAGCAGTACTTC. It yields the protein CAITPGQGGTYEQYF.

This clonotype showed up many times. The chain couples TRBV11-3 to TRBJ2-1, with D perhaps TRBD2 (5 bases). Deletions cut 5 bases from V and 10 bases from J, with 9 bases between. The CDR3 is made up of 11 amino acids. The V gene's germline CDR1 is SGHNT and CDR2 YENEEA. CDR3 sequence (DNA): TGTGCCAGCAGCGTCGGAGGAGAGCAGTTCTTC. Translated: CASSVGGEQFF.

The V and J genes are TRBV12-3 or TRBV12-4 and TRBJ1-3; D is perhaps TRBD1 (5 bases). V lost 7 bases to trimming and J lost 1 base, with 8 bases between them. This CDR3 has 13 residues. CDR3 sequence reads: CASTRASGNTIYF. CDR3 DNA: TGTGCCAGCACCAGGGCGTCTGGAAACACCATATATTTT.